This TCR beta chain was obtained from a study of ipilimumab plus nivolumab after autologous stem cell transplantation. On the study more broadly: A median of about eight nivolumab and 5 ipilimumab doses were given. Myeloma cases were transplant-naive high-risk or relapsed within 3 years post first autologous transplant.

This clone showed up just once. Assay used: immunoSEQ multiplex PCR; TCRdb lists only in-frame clones, some missing. The sample comprises about 10,000 clones, roughly three quarters of which are singletons, and 15% to 20% rests with the top ten. The CDR3 runs 13 residues. V was pared by 4 bases and J by 8 bases, with 14 bases between. Germline CDR1 MDHEN, CDR2 SYDVKM. Ipilimumab, 1 mg/kg, started 14 to 28 days after autologous transplant. Patients got 3 mg/kg IV nivolumab weeks 1, 4, 7, 10, then biweekly through week 26. This TCR derives from a female donor with multiple myeloma. The chain has TRBV28 and TRBJ1-2; unclear D gene. Sequencing was performed on PBMCs, taken in a trial of ipilimumab plus nivolumab as post-transplant consolidation. The CDR3 region is CASSSQTRRGYTF. CDR3 nucleotides: TGTGCCAGCAGTTCCCAAACCCGACGGGGCTACACCTTC.